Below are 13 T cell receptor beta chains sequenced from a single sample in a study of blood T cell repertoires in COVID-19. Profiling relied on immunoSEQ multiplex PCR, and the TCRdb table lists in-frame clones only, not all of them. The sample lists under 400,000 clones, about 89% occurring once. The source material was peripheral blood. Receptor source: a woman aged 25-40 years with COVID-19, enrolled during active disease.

The CDR3 reads CASSQGDRAKNIQYF. CDR3 in DNA: TGTGCCAGCAGCCAAGGGGACAGGGCGAAAAACATTCAGTACTTC. V is TRBV3-1 (or the pseudogene TRBV3-2) and J is TRBJ2-4, with TRBD1 identical over 9 bases. Germline V gene sequence: CDR1 LGHDT, CDR2 YNNKEL (reference sequence). Trimming took 1 base from V and 4 from J; bases not matched to a gene: 2. This CDR3 has 15 residues.

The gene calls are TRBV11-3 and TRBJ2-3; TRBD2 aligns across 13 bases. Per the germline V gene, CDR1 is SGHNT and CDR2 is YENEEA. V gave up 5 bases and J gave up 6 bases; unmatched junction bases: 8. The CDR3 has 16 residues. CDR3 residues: CASSPGLAGDVDTQYF. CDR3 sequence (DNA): TGTGCCAGCAGCCCCGGACTAGCGGGAGACGTGGATACGCAGTATTTT.

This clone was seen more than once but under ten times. This CDR3 is CASSDGRVPGNEQYF. As DNA, the CDR3 is TGTGCCAGCTCCGACGGAAGGGTACCAGGGAACGAGCAGTACTTC. The chain joins TRBV6-5 to TRBJ2-7, with D perhaps matching TRBD1 (5 bases). Germline CDR1 and CDR2: MNHEY and SVGAGI. The CDR3 contains 15 residues. V was trimmed by 8 bases and J by 5 bases, leaving 22 bases between them.

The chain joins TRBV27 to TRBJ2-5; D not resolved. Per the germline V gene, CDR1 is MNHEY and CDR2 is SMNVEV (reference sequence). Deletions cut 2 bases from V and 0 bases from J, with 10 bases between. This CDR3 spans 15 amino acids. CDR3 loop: CASSLMGDYQETQYF. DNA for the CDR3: TGTGCCAGCAGTTTAATGGGCGATTACCAAGAGACCCAGTACTTC.

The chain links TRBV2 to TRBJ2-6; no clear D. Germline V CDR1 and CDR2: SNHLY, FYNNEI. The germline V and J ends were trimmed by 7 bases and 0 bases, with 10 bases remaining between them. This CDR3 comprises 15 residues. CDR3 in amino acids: CASTLIDSGANVLTF. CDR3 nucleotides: TGTGCCAGCACGCTTATAGACTCTGGGGCCAACGTCCTGACTTTC. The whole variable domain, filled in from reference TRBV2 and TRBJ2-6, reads EPEVTQTPSHQVTQMGQEVILRCVPISNHLYFYWYRQILGQKVEFLVSFYNNEISEKSEIFDDQFSVERPDGSNFTLKIRSTKLEDSAMYFCASTLIDSGANVLTFGAGSRLTVL.

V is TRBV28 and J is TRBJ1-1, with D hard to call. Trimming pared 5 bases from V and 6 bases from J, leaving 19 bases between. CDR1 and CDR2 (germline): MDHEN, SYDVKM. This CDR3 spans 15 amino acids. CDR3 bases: TGTGCCAGCAGTCTCTACCGTGGGGAGGCTGCTGAAGCTTTCTTT. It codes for CASSLYRGEAAEAFF.

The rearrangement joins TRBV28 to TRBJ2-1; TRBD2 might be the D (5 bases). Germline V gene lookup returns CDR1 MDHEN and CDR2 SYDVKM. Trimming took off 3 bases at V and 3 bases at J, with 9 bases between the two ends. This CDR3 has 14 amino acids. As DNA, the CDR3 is TGTGCCAGCAGTTTGAACGGGATCTACAATGAGCAGTTCTTC. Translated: CASSLNGIYNEQFF.

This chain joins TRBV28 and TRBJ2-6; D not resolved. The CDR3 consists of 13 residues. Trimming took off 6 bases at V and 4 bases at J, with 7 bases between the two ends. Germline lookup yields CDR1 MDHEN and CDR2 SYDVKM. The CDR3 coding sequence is TGTGCCAGCAGACAACAAGGGGCCAACGTCCTGACTTTC. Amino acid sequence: CASRQQGANVLTF. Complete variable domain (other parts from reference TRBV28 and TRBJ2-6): DVKVTQSSRYLVKRTGEKVFLECVQDMDHENMFWYRQDPGLGLRLIYFSYDVKMKEKGDIPEGYSVSREKKERFSLILESASTNQTSMYLCASRQQGANVLTFGAGSRLTVL.

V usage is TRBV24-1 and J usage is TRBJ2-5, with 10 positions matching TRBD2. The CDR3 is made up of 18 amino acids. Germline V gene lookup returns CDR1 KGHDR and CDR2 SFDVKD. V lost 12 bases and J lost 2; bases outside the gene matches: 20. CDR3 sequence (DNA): TGTGCCTCAGAAGTGTCCAGCGGGAGGGCCGTGAGACAAGAGACCCAGTACTTC. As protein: CASEVSSGRAVRQETQYF.

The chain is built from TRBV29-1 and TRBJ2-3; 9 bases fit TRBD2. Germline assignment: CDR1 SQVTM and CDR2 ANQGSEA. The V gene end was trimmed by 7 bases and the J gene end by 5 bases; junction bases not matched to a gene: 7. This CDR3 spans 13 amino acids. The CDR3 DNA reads TGCAGCGCCCCGCGGGGGGGCGAAGATACGCAGTATTTT. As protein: CSAPRGGEDTQYF.

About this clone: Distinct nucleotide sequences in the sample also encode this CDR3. The CDR3 DNA reads TGTGCCAGCAGCGAGACAGGGGTTGGGGCCAACGTCCTGACTTTC. Protein sequence: CASSETGVGANVLTF. J is TRBJ2-6 and V is TRBV2; TRBD1 aligns across 8 bases. Per germline, CDR1 SNHLY and CDR2 FYNNEI. V lost 6 bases, J lost 3 bases, and 4 bases stayed unmatched. CDR3 length equals 15 residues.

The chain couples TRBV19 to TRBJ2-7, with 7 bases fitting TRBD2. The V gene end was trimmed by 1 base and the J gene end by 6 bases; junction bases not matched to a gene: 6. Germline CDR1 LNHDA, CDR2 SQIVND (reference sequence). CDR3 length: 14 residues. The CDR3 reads CASSIGAGPFEQYF. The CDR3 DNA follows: TGTGCCAGTAGTATAGGAGCGGGGCCCTTCGAGCAGTACTTC.

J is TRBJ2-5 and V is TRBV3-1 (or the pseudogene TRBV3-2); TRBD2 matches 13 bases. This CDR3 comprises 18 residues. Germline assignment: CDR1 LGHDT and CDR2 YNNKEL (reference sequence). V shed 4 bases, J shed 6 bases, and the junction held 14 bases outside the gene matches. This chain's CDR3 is CASSPWTSGSRSQKTQYF. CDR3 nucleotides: TGTGCCAGCAGCCCGTGGACTAGCGGGAGCCGGTCGCAGAAGACCCAGTACTTC.